The 28 T cell receptor beta chains in this list originate from one sample, sequenced in a study of cytomegalovirus exposure and HLA in healthy donors. Researchers ran the PCR with 60 Vbeta and 13 Jbeta primers. Assay: immunoSEQ multiplex PCR; the TCRdb copy retains only in-frame clones and omits some. The sample holds over 150,000 clones, approximately 76% seen once. The specimen was PBMCs. The receptors derive from a man aged 60 to 69 in good health and CMV-seronegative.

V gene TRBV25-1 combines with J gene TRBJ2-2, with TRBD2 as a possible D gene (6 bases). The V end lost 6 bases, the J end lost 5 bases, and 10 bases lay between the germline ends. The CDR3 spans 13 residues. Germline CDR1 and CDR2: MGHDK and SYGVNS. CDR3 DNA sequence: TGTGCCAGCAGGCCGGAGGGAACCGGGGAGCTGTTTTTT. Its translation: CASRPEGTGELFF.

As to this clone: Other DNA sequences in this specimen translate into the identical CDR3. The V gene is TRBV11-3, the J gene TRBJ2-3; TRBD1 might be the D (6 bases). The germline V gene has CDR1 SGHNT and CDR2 YENEEA. V dropped 5 bases and J dropped 0 bases, with 9 bases sitting between them. The CDR3 consists of 14 residues. The CDR3 DNA follows: TGTGCCAGCAGCCAGGGGCGGAGCACAGATACGCAGTATTTT. Protein sequence: CASSQGRSTDTQYF.

The genes are TRBV30 and TRBJ1-2; perhaps TRBD1 as D (5 bases). CDR1 is GTSNPN, CDR2 SVGIG, per germline (reference sequence). Trimming cost V 0 bases and J 3 bases, with 8 bases left between them. The CDR3 is 13 residues long. DNA for the CDR3: TGTGCCTGGAGTGTGGGGCGCGACTATGGCTACACCTTC. Residues: CAWSVGRDYGYTF.

This chain connects TRBV27 to TRBJ1-5, with D possibly being TRBD1 (6 bases). Germline CDR1 reads MNHEY; CDR2 reads SMNVEV (reference sequence). The V end was cut by 0 bases, the J end by 6 bases, with 12 bases between. The length of the CDR3 is 15 residues. The CDR3 reads CASSLSGAGSQPQHF. CDR3 DNA sequence: TGTGCCAGCAGTTTATCGGGGGCAGGGTCTCAGCCCCAGCATTTT.

The chain recombines TRBV7-3 with TRBJ2-5; 13 positions match TRBD2. The V and J ends lost 5 bases and 7 bases, in that order; junction bases with no gene match: 7. This CDR3 is 15 amino acids long. Per the germline V gene, CDR1 is SGHTA and CDR2 is FQGTGA. The DNA for the CDR3 is TGTGCCAGCAGCGAACTAGCGGGGGGGCAGGGGACCCAGTACTTC. It yields the protein CASSELAGGQGTQYF.

This chain connects TRBV2 to TRBJ2-7; D remains unclear. The CDR3 covers 12 residues. Germline CDR1 SNHLY, CDR2 FYNNEI. The germline V and J ends were trimmed by 1 base and 7 bases, with 8 bases remaining between them. The CDR3 reads CASSEDSREQYF. The CDR3 nucleotides are TGTGCCAGCAGTGAAGATTCGAGGGAGCAGTACTTC.

V is TRBV28 and J is TRBJ2-7, with TRBD2 matching over 7 bases. The CDR3 extends over 13 amino acids. The V and J ends lost 1 base and 6 bases, in that order; junction bases with no gene match: 3. Germline V gives CDR1 MDHEN, CDR2 SYDVKM. The CDR3 spells CASSLFGGGEQYF. The CDR3 DNA reads as TGTGCCAGCAGTTTATTTGGGGGGGGCGAGCAGTACTTC.

V is TRBV10-3 and J is TRBJ2-7; 8 bases line up with TRBD1. Looked up from germline, CDR1 is ENHRY and CDR2 is SYGVKD. V lost 8 bases, J lost 6 bases, and 12 bases stayed unmatched. CDR3 size: 14 residues. In DNA, the CDR3 is TGTGCCATCGGGGCAGGACAGGGACTTCTCGAGCAGTACTTC. It specifies CAIGAGQGLLEQYF.

The chain is built from TRBV14 and TRBJ2-7; 14 bases fit TRBD2. V gave up 3 bases and J gave up 4 bases; unmatched junction bases: 5. The CDR3 spans 16 residues. The germline V gene encodes CDR1 SGHDN and CDR2 FVKESK. The CDR3: CASSHRLAGGLYEQYF. CDR3 nucleotide sequence: TGTGCCAGCAGCCACCGACTAGCGGGAGGGCTATACGAGCAGTACTTC.

The genes are TRBV6-5 and TRBJ1-1; 8 nucleotides line up with TRBD1. CDR1 MNHEY and CDR2 SVGAGI come from the germline V gene. With V trimmed by 6 bases and J by 7 bases, 10 bases remained unmatched. This CDR3 has 14 amino acids. CDR3 bases: TGTGCCAGCAGCCACGGACAGGGAAAATATGAAGCTTTCTTT. Protein: CASSHGQGKYEAFF.

The chain joins TRBV15 to TRBJ2-1, with TRBD2 matching over 9 bases. V shed 8 bases, J shed 4 bases, and the junction held 12 bases outside the gene matches. CDR3 length equals 16 residues. Germline CDR1 reads LNHNV; CDR2 reads YYDKDF (reference sequence). The CDR3 region has the DNA TGTGCCACCGAGGGAGGGCTAGCGGGGTTGTACAATGAGCAGTTCTTC. Translation: CATEGGLAGLYNEQFF.

J is TRBJ1-3 and V is TRBV7-2; 9 nucleotides agree with TRBD1. CDR3 size: 16 residues. CDR1 is SGHTA, CDR2 FQGNSA, per germline. V was pared by 5 bases and J by 4 bases, with 9 bases of the junction left unmatched. CDR3 nucleotides: TGTGCCAGCAGCCCCGGGACAGGGTTGCGAGGAAACACCATATATTTT. Translation: CASSPGTGLRGNTIYF.

The chain links TRBV9 to TRBJ1-2, with 11 bases identical to TRBD1. V was clipped by 3 bases and J by 8 bases; unmatched bases: 12. CDR3 length: 16 residues. Germline V lookup: CDR1 SGDLS, CDR2 YYNGEE. The CDR3 region has the DNA TGTGCCAGCAGCGCAGGACAGGGGGCGGGGGGGTTAGGCTACACCTTC. This codes for CASSAGQGAGGLGYTF.

This chain links TRBV28 with TRBJ1-2, with TRBD1 identical over 7 bases. Trimming at V came to 6 bases and at J to 4 bases, leaving 11 bases not matched to a gene. The CDR3 contains 15 residues. The germline CDR1 and CDR2 sequences are MDHEN and SYDVKM. CDR3 nucleotides: TGTGCCAGCAGAGGGGGCAGTCCTCTAGGCTATGGCTACACCTTC. Amino acids: CASRGGSPLGYGYTF.

The chain recombines TRBV28 with TRBJ2-1; perhaps TRBD2 as D (5 bases). The CDR3 is made up of 15 amino acids. Trimming removed 6 bases at V and 4 bases at J, with 16 bases between. Germline lookup yields CDR1 MDHEN and CDR2 SYDVKM. The CDR3 here is CASSLDGEKYNEQFF. CDR3 DNA: TGTGCCAGCAGCCTGGACGGGGAAAAATACAATGAGCAGTTCTTC. Looking up the rest from reference TRBV28 and TRBJ2-1 gives the full variable domain: DVKVTQSSRYLVKRTGEKVFLECVQDMDHENMFWYRQDPGLGLRLIYFSYDVKMKEKGDIPEGYSVSREKKERFSLILESASTNQTSMYLCASSLDGEKYNEQFFGPGTRLTVL.

The J gene is TRBJ2-3, the V gene TRBV9; 8 bases are a match to TRBD2. This CDR3 is built from 19 residues. From germline, CDR1 is SGDLS and CDR2 YYNGEE. The V gene end was trimmed by 2 bases and the J gene end by 0 bases; junction bases not matched to a gene: 14. Here the CDR3 DNA reads TGTGCCAGCAGCGTCGCCACTGGGGGGCGGGGGGCCAGCACAGATACGCAGTATTTT. This sequence encodes CASSVATGGRGASTDTQYF.

The CDR3 reads CAWSVTGLGSYEQYF. In DNA form, the CDR3 reads TGTGCCTGGAGTGTCACAGGGCTTGGCTCCTACGAGCAGTACTTC. The rearrangement uses TRBV30 and TRBJ2-7, with a weak D call TRBD1 (6 bases). Deletions cut 0 bases from V and 0 bases from J, with 12 bases between. CDR1 GTSNPN and CDR2 SVGIG come from the germline V gene (reference sequence). The CDR3 has 15 amino acids.

The V gene is TRBV27, the J gene TRBJ2-7, with a weak D call TRBD1 (6 bases). Germline V gene data show CDR1 as MNHEY and CDR2 as SMNVEV (reference sequence). CDR3 length: 16 amino acids. The germline V and J ends were trimmed by 3 bases and 1 base, with 16 bases remaining between them. The CDR3 sequence is CASSFGGLQWSYEQYF. The CDR3 DNA reads as TGTGCCAGCAGTTTTGGGGGCCTACAGTGGTCCTACGAGCAGTACTTC.

This clone was detected a few times. V is TRBV9 and J is TRBJ1-2, with 9 bases aligning to TRBD1. This CDR3 has 15 amino acids. The ends lost 3 bases at V and 2 bases at J; junction bases unmatched: 5. Germline V lookup: CDR1 SGDLS, CDR2 YYNGEE. In nucleotides, the CDR3 is TGTGCCAGCAGCGAGGGTGGACAGGGGAACTATGGCTACACCTTC. Encoded protein: CASSEGGQGNYGYTF.

This clone came up a few times. This rearrangement joins TRBV5-6 to TRBJ2-7; 11 nucleotides match TRBD2. The ends lost 3 bases at V and 0 bases at J; junction bases unmatched: 8. The CDR3 sequence is 17 residues long. Germline CDR1 is SGHDT and CDR2 is YYEEEE. CDR3 nucleotide sequence: TGTGCCAGCAGCTCTTTAGGGACTAGCGGTTACTCCTACGAGCAGTACTTC. Its protein is CASSSLGTSGYSYEQYF. The entire variable domain, with the rest obtained from reference TRBV5-6 and TRBJ2-7, is as follows: DAGVTQSPTHLIKTRGQQVTLRCSPKSGHDTVSWYQQALGQGPQFIFQYYEEEERQRGNFPDRFSGHQFPNYSSELNVNALLLGDSALYLCASSSLGTSGYSYEQYFGPGTRLTVT.

The J gene is TRBJ2-7, the V gene TRBV7-7; D may be TRBD2 (6 bases). V dropped 8 bases and J dropped 1 base, with 12 bases sitting between them. The CDR3 runs to 13 residues. The germline V gene encodes CDR1 SSHAT and CDR2 FNYEAQ (reference sequence). This CDR3 reads CASSGGISYEQYF. The CDR3 nucleotides are TGTGCCAGCTCAGGAGGGATTTCCTACGAGCAGTACTTC.

The V and J genes are TRBV5-4 and TRBJ1-2, with TRBD1 matching 7 bases. Germline V lookup: CDR1 SGHNT, CDR2 YYREEE (reference sequence). Losses at the gene ends were 7 bases for V and 4 bases for J; bases not matched to a gene: 10. The CDR3 runs 14 residues. CDR3 nucleotide sequence: TGTGCCAGCCACCGGACAGGTCAGGGCTATGGCTACACCTTC. Translation gives CASHRTGQGYGYTF.

CDR3 DNA sequence: TGCAGCGCCCAGGGCAATAGCAATCAGCCCCAGCATTTT. Translation: CSAQGNSNQPQHF. The gene calls are TRBV29-1 and TRBJ1-5, with a tentative D call TRBD1 (5 bases). Per germline, CDR1 SQVTM and CDR2 ANQGSEA. Trimming took 7 bases from V and 0 from J, leaving 10 bases between them. This CDR3 is built from 13 residues.

This clone has a single count. The rearrangement uses TRBV15 and TRBJ2-2; 7 bases map to TRBD1. Germline CDR1 LNHNV, CDR2 YYDKDF (reference sequence). The trim removed 1 base at V and 4 bases at J, leaving 9 bases unmatched. This CDR3 spans 17 amino acids. The CDR3 coding sequence is TGTGCCACCAGCAGAGGGAAAGGGACAGATCGCACCGGGGAGCTGTTTTTT. Translation gives CATSRGKGTDRTGELFF.

J is TRBJ1-2 and V is TRBV19, with a tentative D call TRBD1 (5 bases). The V and J ends lost 5 bases and 4 bases respectively, with 23 bases between them. The germline CDR1 and CDR2 sequences are LNHDA and SQIVND (reference sequence). The CDR3 consists of 17 residues. The CDR3 region is CASSPMTAQGSFYGYTF. The CDR3 DNA reads as TGTGCCAGTAGTCCTATGACGGCCCAGGGCTCCTTCTATGGCTACACCTTC. The full variable domain, in which reference TRBV19 and TRBJ1-2 provide the parts outside the CDR3, is DGGITQSPKYLFRKEGQNVTLSCEQNLNHDAMYWYRQDPGQGLRLIYYSQIVNDFQKGDIAEGYSVSREKKESFPLTVTSAQKNPTAFYLCASSPMTAQGSFYGYTFGSGTRLTVV.

This clone was detected a few times. V gene TRBV15 combines with J gene TRBJ2-4; 8 bases line up with TRBD1. Germline CDR1 LNHNV, CDR2 YYDKDF (reference sequence). This CDR3 contains 15 residues. Unmatched junction bases numbered 2, after V lost 1 base and J lost 3 bases. The CDR3, as DNA: TGTGCCACCAGCAGAGCAGGGACAGGCAAAAACATTCAGTACTTC. Translating it yields CATSRAGTGKNIQYF.

The chain links TRBV19 to TRBJ2-5; D is undetermined. The CDR3 length is 13 residues. Trimming removed 5 bases from V and 3 bases from J, with 10 bases in between. Germline V gene sequence: CDR1 LNHDA, CDR2 SQIVND (reference sequence). The CDR3 is CASSPFSEETQYF. The CDR3 bases are TGTGCCAGTAGTCCTTTCTCGGAAGAGACCCAGTACTTC.

V usage is TRBV10-2 and J usage is TRBJ2-2; tentatively, D is TRBD1 (5 bases). Germline assignment: CDR1 WSHSY and CDR2 SAAADI. V was cut by 10 bases and J by 4 bases, with 19 bases left in between. The CDR3 spans 15 residues. CDR3 nucleotides: TGCGCCAAGTCCGAAGGGGCGTATGGCACCGGGGAGCTGTTTTTT. The encoded protein is CAKSEGAYGTGELFF.